These T cell receptor beta chains were read from a single sample in a study of blood T cell repertoires in COVID-19. Produced via immunoSEQ multiplex PCR; TCRdb's table is partial and in-frame only. The sample has about 98,000 clones; 65% to 90% are singletons. The sample taken for sequencing was peripheral blood. These receptors all come from a man aged 65 to 85 with active or convalescent COVID-19. Both conserved end residues are part of each CDR3. The D gene is left open where the match is weak. Size tells how often a clone was seen (once, few, many) or the class of an expanded clone, and some rows leave it out.

d_call j_call clone_size v_call cdr3_aa cdr3_nt
NA TRBJ2-1 NA TRBV7-7 CASSPAGGSYNEQFF TGTGCTAGCAGCCCCGCCGGAGGTTCCTACAATGAGCAGTTCTTC
TRBD1 TRBJ2-3 NA TRBV7-6 CASSLGGTASTDTQYF TGTGCCAGCAGCTTAGGAGGGACAGCTAGCACAGATACGCAGTATTTT
NA TRBJ1-4 NA TRBV4-3 CASSQDIHFGEKLFF TGCGCCAGCAGCCAAGATATACATTTTGGTGAAAAACTGTTTTTT
NA TRBJ2-7 NA TRBV28 CASSTNREQYF TGTGCCAGCAGCACAAACAGAGAGCAGTACTTC
NA TRBJ2-3 NA TRBV30 CAWSPSDTQYF TGTGCCTGGAGCCCTTCAGATACGCAGTATTTT
TRBD2 TRBJ2-3 NA TRBV11-3 CASSTLAGGRADTQYF TGTGCCAGCAGCACTCTAGCGGGGGGGCGGGCAGATACGCAGTATTTT
NA TRBJ2-7 NA TRBV4-3 CASSQEFREAYEQYF TGCGCCAGCAGCCAAGAGTTTAGGGAGGCCTACGAGCAGTACTTC
NA TRBJ1-4 NA TRBV29-1 CSVVIGEKLFF TGCAGCGTTGTAATCGGTGAAAAACTGTTTTTT
NA TRBJ2-1 NA TRBV3-1/TRBV3-2 CASSQDYLAGEQFF TGTGCCAGCAGCCAAGATTATCTAGCAGGTGAGCAGTTCTTC
TRBD2 TRBJ2-1 NA TRBV6-5 CASSHGWRGGEQFF TGTGCCAGCAGCCACGGGTGGCGGGGGGGGGAGCAGTTCTTC
NA TRBJ2-5 NA TRBV30 CASAAGAGETQYF TGTGCCTCGGCGGCGGGGGCGGGAGAGACCCAGTACTTC
NA TRBJ1-3 NA TRBV2 CASSVTQVGNTIYF TGTGCCAGCAGTGTGACCCAGGTTGGAAACACCATATATTTT
TRBD1 TRBJ1-2 NA TRBV30 CAWGDRDYGYTF TGTGCCTGGGGGGACAGAGACTATGGCTACACCTTC
NA TRBJ2-5 NA TRBV9 CASSVGVAYGETQYF TGTGCCAGCAGCGTAGGAGTAGCCTATGGGGAGACCCAGTACTTC
NA TRBJ2-7 NA TRBV27 CASSPSGNSGSYEQYF TGTGCCAGCAGTCCCTCGGGAAACAGTGGCTCCTACGAGCAGTACTTC
NA TRBJ2-5 NA TRBV7-9 CASSLRFGGETQYF TGTGCCAGCAGCTTGAGATTCGGCGGAGAGACCCAGTACTTC
TRBD2 TRBJ2-7 NA TRBV10-3 CAIRETSGGSGKEQYF TGTGCCATCAGGGAGACTAGCGGGGGCTCCGGGAAAGAGCAGTACTTC
TRBD1 TRBJ2-7 NA TRBV19 CASSARQGRYEQYF TGTGCCAGTAGTGCGCGACAGGGTCGGTACGAGCAGTACTTC
NA TRBJ1-1 once TRBV5-6 CASSLRRAQTEAFF TGTGCCAGCAGCTTGCGCAGGGCGCAAACTGAAGCTTTCTTT
TRBD2 TRBJ2-7 NA TRBV7-8 CASSLGLAGGRSYEQYF TGTGCCAGCAGCTTGGGGCTAGCGGGGGGAAGGTCCTACGAGCAGTACTTC
NA TRBJ2-3 few TRBV5-1 CASSQTDTQYF TGCGCCAGCAGCCAAACAGATACGCAGTATTTT
NA TRBJ1-3 NA TRBV5-1 CASSFDNQGFGNTIYF TGCGCCAGCAGCTTCGATAACCAGGGTTTTGGAAACACCATATATTTT
NA TRBJ2-2 NA TRBV4-3 CASSQEMVASSSDTGELFF TGCGCCAGCAGCCAAGAAATGGTGGCTAGTTCGTCCGACACCGGGGAGCTGTTTTTT
TRBD1 TRBJ1-1 NA TRBV29-1 CSVDRQGTEAFF TGCAGCGTTGATCGACAGGGCACTGAAGCTTTCTTT
TRBD2 TRBJ2-1 few TRBV7-9 CASGPFGTRGGNEQFF TGTGCCAGCGGCCCTTTCGGGACTAGGGGAGGGAATGAGCAGTTCTTC
NA TRBJ2-5 NA TRBV5-1 CASSLQWGPQETQYF TGCGCCAGCAGCCTGCAATGGGGGCCCCAAGAGACCCAGTACTTC
NA TRBJ1-1 few TRBV13 CATRFRGNTEAFF TGTGCCACCAGGTTTCGGGGGAACACTGAAGCTTTCTTT
NA TRBJ2-5 NA TRBV10-2 CASSESLWGGQETQYF TGCGCCAGCAGTGAGTCTCTTTGGGGGGGCCAGGAGACCCAGTACTTC
NA TRBJ1-5 NA TRBV29-1 CSVEDRPYSNQPQHF TGCAGCGTTGAGGACAGACCCTATAGCAATCAGCCCCAGCATTTT
NA TRBJ1-1 NA TRBV11-2 CASSLVEPGTEAFF TGTGCCAGCAGCTTAGTAGAGCCAGGGACTGAAGCTTTCTTT
NA TRBJ1-1 NA TRBV2 CASAREEENTEAFF TGTGCCAGCGCCAGGGAAGAAGAGAACACTGAAGCTTTCTTT
NA TRBJ1-1 once TRBV3-1/TRBV3-2 CASSQDWGGTGNTEAFF TGTGCCAGCAGCCAAGATTGGGGCGGTACAGGGAACACTGAAGCTTTCTTT
NA TRBJ2-7 NA TRBV24-1 CATSESPYEQYF TGTGCCACCAGTGAAAGCCCCTACGAGCAGTACTTC
TRBD1 TRBJ1-1 NA TRBV29-1 CSTRQGISEAFF TGCAGCACGAGACAGGGGATCTCTGAAGCTTTCTTT
NA TRBJ1-3 NA TRBV5-1 CASSRTAVNSGNTIYF TGCGCCAGCAGTCGAACAGCGGTAAACTCTGGAAACACCATATATTTT